This T cell receptor (beta chain) was recorded in a study of Graves' ophthalmopathy and Graves' hyperthyroidism. This clonotype has at least ten counts. In germline, CDR1 is SGHVS, CDR2 FQNEAQ. The CDR3 extends over 12 amino acids. V gave up 7 bases and J gave up 6 bases; unmatched junction bases: 2. Amplified TCR beta CDR3 regions were obtained using RNA transcripts as template. The first-round RT-PCR employed HTBI primers together with the Qiagen OneStep RT-PCR kit. A multiplex PCR was then performed as the second round. TCRdb itself ran the multiplex PCR reads through MiXCR, one entry per CDR3 protein. The sample includes some 210,000 distinct CDR3 sequences, roughly 27% of them seen just once. With a duration under 3 months, ophthalmopathy in the donors showed moderate-to-severe activity, CAS ≥3 and NOSPECS ≥4. Clinicians diagnosed using symptoms, serum thyroxine, TRAb, thyroid ultrasound and orbital computed tomography.

The TCR comes from a man aged 50 to 60 with Graves' ophthalmopathy. V gene TRBV7-8 combines with J gene TRBJ2-2; 7 bases match TRBD1. The sequencing input was peripheral blood. In nucleotides, the CDR3 is TGTGCCAGCACCACAGGGGCCGGGGAGCTGTTTTTT. Residues: CASTTGAGELFF.